Below are 6 T cell receptor beta chains sequenced from a single sample in a study of blood T cell repertoires in COVID-19. Repertoires were generated with immunoSEQ multiplex PCR, while TCRdb's copy carries only in-frame clones and drops some. This sample carries some 290,000 clones, 81% of them seen once, and the ten largest clones take 2.5% to 3%. The sample comprised peripheral blood. The receptors here all came from an older woman with active or convalescent COVID-19.

This clone has more than one count but fewer than ten. This chain joins TRBV27 and TRBJ2-7, with 8 bases identical to TRBD1. The CDR3 loop spans 15 amino acids. Germline V gives CDR1 MNHEY, CDR2 SMNVEV (reference sequence). The J segment lost 4 bases and the V segment lost 4 bases, leaving 9 bases of the junction unmatched. The CDR3 DNA is TGTGCCAGCAGTTCAATTGGACAGGGTACTTACGAGCAGTACTTC. Encoded protein: CASSSIGQGTYEQYF.

This clone was seen only once. J is TRBJ2-1 and V is TRBV21-1; the table's D call, TRBD1, has no DNA check behind it. TRBV21-1 is a pseudogene segment. This CDR3 has 12 residues. The CDR3 loop reads CASSERGNEQFF. As DNA, the CDR3 is TGTGCCAGCAGCGAAAGGGGGAATGAGCAGTTCTTC.

The chain carries TRBV5-1 and TRBJ2-3; TRBD1 might be the D (6 bases). In germline, CDR1 is SGHRS, CDR2 YFSETQ. This CDR3 is built from 15 residues. Trimming cost V 5 bases and J 0 bases, with 13 bases left between them. CDR3 residues: CASRPPGTSTDTQYF. The DNA of the CDR3 is TGCGCCAGCAGACCCCCCGGGACAAGCACAGATACGCAGTATTTT.

This clone has a single count. The rearrangement links TRBV10-3 to TRBJ2-5; 15 bases are a match to TRBD2. The junction had 9 bases not matched to a gene; V was cut back by 2 bases and J by 2 bases. The CDR3 runs 19 residues. CDR1 ENHRY and CDR2 SYGVKD come from the germline V gene. Written as DNA, the CDR3 is TGTGCCATCAGTGAGCCGACCTCCGGGACTAGCGGGGGGCAAGAGACCCAGTACTTC. Protein product: CAISEPTSGTSGGQETQYF.

V and J are TRBV27 and TRBJ1-6; 10 bases map to TRBD1. V shed 3 bases, J shed 8 bases, and the junction held 13 bases outside the gene matches. This CDR3 region has 18 residues. The germline gives CDR1 MNHEY, CDR2 SMNVEV (reference sequence). The CDR3 bases are TGTGCCAGCAGTTTCGGGAGGACAGGGGGAATTCGGGATTCACCCCTCCACTTT. Amino acid sequence: CASSFGRTGGIRDSPLHF.

The V and J genes are TRBV5-4 and TRBJ1-4; 7 bases match TRBD1. CDR1 and CDR2 (germline): SGHNT, YYREEE (reference sequence). Trimming cost V 1 base and J 4 bases; bases outside gene matches: 4. The CDR3 sequence is 15 residues long. CDR3 protein: CASSLIGTDNEKLFF. The CDR3 DNA reads as TGTGCCAGCAGCTTGATTGGGACAGATAATGAAAAACTGTTTTTT.